This T cell receptor (beta chain) was sequenced in a study of blood T cell repertoires in COVID-19. Study-level background: The United States, Italy and Spain supplied acute and convalescent COVID-19 samples. The cDNA or gDNA used as material had been derived from T cells, B-cell-depleted T cells, or PBMCs.

V was clipped by 6 bases and J by 7 bases, with 13 bases between them. This CDR3 has 12 residues. The germline V gene has CDR1 MNHEY and CDR2 SVGAGI. In the source study's methods: The assay estimated nucleated cells by amplifying reference gene primers. Data came from immunoSEQ multiplex PCR; TCRdb stores just in-frame clones and leaves some out. From that table come the V and J calls and clone size; the DNA was used to work out D and trimming. The table includes about 210,000 clones, roughly four fifths detected once. Material for sequencing was peripheral blood. The TCR was taken from a woman aged 40 to 49 with acute or convalescent COVID-19. This sequence joins TRBV6-5 and TRBJ2-7, with D possibly being TRBD1 (5 bases). CDR3 residues: CASRGLRREQYF. DNA for the CDR3: TGTGCCAGCAGGGGGCTTCGAAGGGAGCAGTACTTC.